The entry that follows covers one TCR beta chain sequence. Its antigen is not identified. Quantitative 5'-RACE was performed with molecular barcodes, and it yielded the TCR beta libraries. TCRdb processed the 5' RACE reads anew with MiXCR; each CDR3 protein has one entry. In the table there are over 700,000 distinct CDR3 sequences, roughly 19% of which are singletons. These data originate in a study of CD8 T cells in ankylosing spondylitis. Study-wide results and limits: Certain motif variants had earlier been reported in reactive arthritis synovial fluid and blood. About 8 highly homologous variants formed a TCR beta motif that appeared characteristic of ankylosing spondylitis blood.

The V gene's germline CDR1 is SGHTA and CDR2 FQGNSA. With 3 bases removed from V and 7 bases from J, the gap between germline ends came to 15 bases. This CDR3 spans 14 amino acids. This TCR derives from a male donor with ankylosing spondylitis. The sample taken for sequencing was blood, either unsorted or a sorted T cell fraction (not recorded which). The gene calls are TRBV7-2 and TRBJ2-5; weak D call: TRBD1 (6 bases). CDR3 sequence (DNA): TGTGCCAGCAGCTTGAACAGGGCAGGCGGGACCCAGTACTTC. This encodes CASSLNRAGGTQYF.